Sequencing of this T cell receptor (beta chain) was carried out in a study of shared clonotypes between healthy human individuals. Points from the study as a whole: Non-shared clonotypes were found to have lower generation probabilities than the clonotypes that were shared by all four of the sorted-subset donors. Though the depth was large, rarefaction showed that sorted-subset sequencing was incomplete.

As concerns this clone: The antigen is unknown.

Splitting of each subset's genomic DNA was done evenly across several immunoSEQ plates. Sequencing used immunoSEQ multiplex PCR; TCRdb keeps in-frame clones, though not all of them. The sample contains approximately 330,000 clones, about 73% of which appear only once. Every donor was a Caucasian adult from Nashville, Tennessee. This CDR3 contains 17 residues. The trim removed 1 base at V and 4 bases at J, leaving 8 bases unmatched. Per germline, CDR1 SGHAT and CDR2 FQNNGV. The TCR comes from a young man in good health. Sequencing was carried out using memory CD4+ T cells sorted from blood. Noted subset: CD45RA-negative fraction. The chain recombines TRBV11-2 with TRBJ1-5; 9 positions agree with TRBD1. CDR3 bases: TGTGCCAGCAGCTTAGCCCCGGGACAGGGTTTGAATCAGCCCCAGCATTTT. This translates into CASSLAPGQGLNQPQHF.